Listed here is a single T cell receptor (beta chain). This clone's antigen is unknown. No per-base quality is available; no much larger clone lies one base away. Ends trimmed: V by 4 bases, J by 2 bases; bases unmatched to a gene: 5. The germline V gene yields SGHDN for CDR1 and FVKESK for CDR2. The CDR3 measures 16 amino acids from cysteine to phenylalanine. The sequence is cut down to CDR3 DNA, 48 bases in frame from base 1. The entire isolated RNA was reverse transcribed using the High Capacity cDNA Reverse Transcription Kit, and thus expressed TCRB transcripts were sequenced. Naive, central memory and regulatory T cell samples underwent deep immunoSEQ sequencing, averaging roughly 3.3 million total reads per sample. Sorted cells were lysed in RLT buffer, and RNA was extracted using DNase-treated RNeasy Micro or Mini kits according to cell number. To prevent cross-contamination, every cell subset was processed on its own, while patient and healthy donor samples were processed together. TCRB sequences were amplified from cDNA with the immunoSEQ multiplex PCR, producing 87-bp fragments spanning the CDR3 region. Amplicons were sequenced on the Illumina HiSeq platform. Per the authors' processing: PCR bias was corrected computationally using synthetic template baselines, and reads within Hamming distance 2 were collapsed, with unmergeable singletons discarded. Reads were aligned against IMGT to assign V, D and J genes, CDR3 length and insertions or deletions at six rearrangement sites. Clonotype counts were normalized to sorted cell number within each subset before computing true diversity and Gini coefficients with the tcR R package. Repertoire sharing was quantified using the overlap coefficient calculated on TCRB nucleotide sequences. Out-of-frame TCRB sequences from naive cells were analyzed as a proxy for the pre-selection repertoire. TCRdb stores this immuneACCESS table with in-frame sequences only. Part of the clones is absent; in the studies checked, under half of the shortfall reflects unresolved V genes, and no reason is known for the rest. V and J calls and clone size follow that table, whereas D and trimming were derived from the DNA. This sample is represented by roughly 610,000 clones; roughly 15% of them were singletons. The ten largest clones capture about 0.097% of the sample.

The sample originates from a study of beta chain features in type 1 diabetes (dated by TCRdb to between 2017 and 2018). Concerning the study at large: No differences in mean age, gender distribution, total cell number or subset yield were found between patients and healthy donors. A total of 100 million to 110 million sorted cells were examined across all samples, and a strong correlation was observed between cell number per subset and RNA yield. In the study, recently diagnosed type 1 diabetes patients and matched healthy donors were compared on the TCRB repertoires of their sorted circulating CD4+ T cell subsets. Whereas all 28 donors provided naive and central memory subsets, regulatory and stem cell-like memory subsets were isolated from just 8 patients and about 8 healthy donors.

From each donor, a single peripheral blood sample of approximately 120 mL on average was drawn into heparinised tubes. Using a panel that included CD45RO, CCR7, CD25, CD127, CD95 and CD27, naive, central memory, regulatory and stem cell-like memory CD4+ T cells were sorted on a BD FACSAria II. All sorted populations exceeded 95% purity. PBMCs were isolated right away by Lymphoprep density gradient centrifugation and were stained directly, without culture. Samples were stained and sorted in pairs, with one healthy donor and one patient per experiment, so that batch effects were minimized. On the study overall, not on this receptor specifically: At VDJ recombination sites, type 1 diabetes patients had fewer insertions and more deleted nucleotides, which implies abnormalities in thymic rearrangement. A moderate but significant shortening of TCRB CDR3 length was observed in type 1 diabetes patients in all four CD4+ subsets. Because cDNA was sequenced instead of genomic DNA, activated cells with high expression could be over-represented, although the groups did not differ in activation or CD3 levels. Naive, central memory and regulatory TCRB repertoires appeared more similar among patients than among healthy donors. Because small numbers of individuals were included in the HLA sub-analyses, any influence of HLA type on TCRB rearrangement was left unresolved. PCR may preferentially amplify shorter templates, but because patient and control samples were amplified and corrected together, any resulting skew would affect both groups equally.

The sequence was obtained from a man between 18 and 35 years old in good health. Sample: naive CD4+ T cells from blood. Sample cell subset or site, as interpreted from the label and publication: true naive CD4+ T cells. The chain was built from TRBV14 and TRBJ2-3; a stretch of 11 junction bases matches TRBD2. The DNA sequence is given as TGTGCCAGCAGCCCTCTAGCGGGGGGACACACAGATACGCAGTATTTT. Its amino acids are CASSPLAGGHTDTQYF.